This record covers a single T cell receptor (beta chain). Its antigen is as yet unknown. These data come from a study of T cell responses to AZD1222 COVID-19 vaccine. Sequencing was performed with immunoSEQ multiplex PCR; in TCRdb, only in-frame clones are kept and a portion is missing. The data show around 150,000 clones, about 93% seen once. Study-wide results and caveats: After two AZD1222 doses, spike-specific TCR breadth and depth rose versus day 0. Donors skewed white British and female; clonal diversity was possibly underestimated.

Second-dose recipients at about 4 or about 12 weeks were treated as one pooled group. Germline V gives CDR1 SGHKS, CDR2 YYEKEE (reference sequence). V was clipped by 2 bases and J by 4 bases, with 18 bases between them. This CDR3 is 16 amino acids long. The chain is built from TRBV5-5 and TRBJ1-1, with D unresolved. This sequence was found in an adult who received the AZD1222 COVID-19 vaccine. Specimen: peripheral blood, collected 28 days after the second AZD1222 dose. The CDR3 DNA reads as TGTGCCAGCAGCTTAGGTTCGGGGATTCTTGTCACTGAAGCTTTCTTT. It translates to CASSLGSGILVTEAFF.